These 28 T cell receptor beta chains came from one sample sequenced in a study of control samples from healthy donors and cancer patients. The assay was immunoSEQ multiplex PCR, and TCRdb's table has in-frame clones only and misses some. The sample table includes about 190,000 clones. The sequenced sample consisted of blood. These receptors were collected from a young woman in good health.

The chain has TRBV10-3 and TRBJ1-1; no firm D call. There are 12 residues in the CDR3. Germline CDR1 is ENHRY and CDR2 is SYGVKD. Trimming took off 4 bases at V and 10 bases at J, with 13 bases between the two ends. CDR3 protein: CAISGQALRAFF. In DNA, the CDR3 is TGTGCCATCAGTGGGCAGGCACTCCGAGCTTTCTTT.

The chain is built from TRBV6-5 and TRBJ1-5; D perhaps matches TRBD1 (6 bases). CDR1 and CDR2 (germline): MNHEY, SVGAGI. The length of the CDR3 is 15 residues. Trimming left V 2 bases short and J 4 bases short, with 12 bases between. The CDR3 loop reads CASSYGQGRNQPQHF. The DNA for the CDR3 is TGTGCCAGCAGTTACGGGCAGGGGCGAAATCAGCCCCAGCATTTT.

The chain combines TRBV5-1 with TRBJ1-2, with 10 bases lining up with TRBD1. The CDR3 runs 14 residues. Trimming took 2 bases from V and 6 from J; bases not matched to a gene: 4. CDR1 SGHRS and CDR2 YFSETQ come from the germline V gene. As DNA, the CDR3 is TGCGCCAGCAGCTTAAGGACAGGGGGTGATGGCTACACCTTC. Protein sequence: CASSLRTGGDGYTF.

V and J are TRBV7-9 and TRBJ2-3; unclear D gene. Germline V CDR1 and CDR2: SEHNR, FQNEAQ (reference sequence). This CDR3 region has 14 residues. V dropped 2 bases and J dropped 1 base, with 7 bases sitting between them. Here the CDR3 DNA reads TGTGCCAGCAGCTTAAGCAAACGCACAGATACGCAGTATTTT. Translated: CASSLSKRTDTQYF. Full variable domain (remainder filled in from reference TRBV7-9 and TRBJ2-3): DTGVSQNPRHKITKRGQNVTFRCDPISEHNRLYWYRQTLGQGPEFLTYFQNEAQLEKSRLLSDRFSAERPKGSFSTLEIQRTEQGDSAMYLCASSLSKRTDTQYFGPGTRLTVL.

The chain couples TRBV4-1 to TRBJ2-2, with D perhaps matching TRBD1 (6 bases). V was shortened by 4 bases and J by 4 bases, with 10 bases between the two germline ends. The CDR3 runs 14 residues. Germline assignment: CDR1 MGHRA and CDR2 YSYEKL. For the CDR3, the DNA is TGCGCCAGCAGCCCCGGACAGTTCACCGGGGAGCTGTTTTTT. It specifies CASSPGQFTGELFF.

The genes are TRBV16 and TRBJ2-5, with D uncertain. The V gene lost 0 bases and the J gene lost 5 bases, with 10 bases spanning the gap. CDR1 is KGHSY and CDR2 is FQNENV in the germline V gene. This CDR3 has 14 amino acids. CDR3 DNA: TGTGCCAGCAGCCAATCGTCCGGGCGCGAGACCCAGTACTTC. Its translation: CASSQSSGRETQYF.

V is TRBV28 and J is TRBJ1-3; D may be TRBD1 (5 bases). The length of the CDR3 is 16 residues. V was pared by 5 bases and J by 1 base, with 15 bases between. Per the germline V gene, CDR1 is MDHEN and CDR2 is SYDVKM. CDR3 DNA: TGTGCCAGCAGTACCACCGGGGCCTTATCTGGAAACACCATATATTTT. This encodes CASSTTGALSGNTIYF. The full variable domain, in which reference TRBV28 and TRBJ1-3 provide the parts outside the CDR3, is DVKVTQSSRYLVKRTGEKVFLECVQDMDHENMFWYRQDPGLGLRLIYFSYDVKMKEKGDIPEGYSVSREKKERFSLILESASTNQTSMYLCASSTTGALSGNTIYFGEGSWLTVV.

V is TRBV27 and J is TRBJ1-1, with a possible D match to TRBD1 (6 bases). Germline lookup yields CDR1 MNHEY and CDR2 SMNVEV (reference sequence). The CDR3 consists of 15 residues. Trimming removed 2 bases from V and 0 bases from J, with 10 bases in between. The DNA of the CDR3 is TGTGCCAGCAGTTTAGATAGGGACATGAACACTGAAGCTTTCTTT. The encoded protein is CASSLDRDMNTEAFF.

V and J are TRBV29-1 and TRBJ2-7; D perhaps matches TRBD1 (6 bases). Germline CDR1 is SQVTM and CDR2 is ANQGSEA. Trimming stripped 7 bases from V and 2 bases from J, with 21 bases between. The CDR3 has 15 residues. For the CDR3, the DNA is TGCAGCGCCCGTGGACAGACAGGTCCGGCCTACGAGCAGTACTTC. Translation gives CSARGQTGPAYEQYF.

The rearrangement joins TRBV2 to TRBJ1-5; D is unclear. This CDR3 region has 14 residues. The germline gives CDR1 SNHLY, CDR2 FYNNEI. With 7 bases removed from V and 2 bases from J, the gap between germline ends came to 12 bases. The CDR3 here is CASMRETGNQPQHF. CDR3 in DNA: TGTGCCAGCATGAGAGAGACGGGCAATCAGCCCCAGCATTTT.

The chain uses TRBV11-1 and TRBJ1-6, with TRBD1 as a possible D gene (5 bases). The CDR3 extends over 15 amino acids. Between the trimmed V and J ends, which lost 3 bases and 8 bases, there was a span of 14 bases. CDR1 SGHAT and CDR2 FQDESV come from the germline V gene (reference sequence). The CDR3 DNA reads TGTGCCAGCAGCTTGAGGCCCAGGGCGGATTCACCCCTCCACTTT. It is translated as CASSLRPRADSPLHF.

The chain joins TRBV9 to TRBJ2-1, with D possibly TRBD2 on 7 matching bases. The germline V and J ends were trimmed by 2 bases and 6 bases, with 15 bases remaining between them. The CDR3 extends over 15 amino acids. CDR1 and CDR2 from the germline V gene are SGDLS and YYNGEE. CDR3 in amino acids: CASSVGGGPANEQFF. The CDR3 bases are TGTGCCAGCAGCGTCGGCGGGGGCCCCGCCAATGAGCAGTTCTTC.

The CDR3 DNA is TGTGCCTGGAGTCCCGGTTCGGTGCTTAACTATGGCTACACCTTC. Translation gives CAWSPGSVLNYGYTF. The chain has TRBV30 and TRBJ1-2; D unresolved. This CDR3 has 15 residues. Germline V gene sequence: CDR1 GTSNPN, CDR2 SVGIG (reference sequence). V lost 2 bases, J lost 1 base, and 14 bases lay in between.

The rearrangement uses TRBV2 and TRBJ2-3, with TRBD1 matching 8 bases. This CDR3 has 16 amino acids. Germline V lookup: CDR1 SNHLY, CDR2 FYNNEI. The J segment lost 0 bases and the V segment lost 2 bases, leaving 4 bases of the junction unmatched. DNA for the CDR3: TGTGCCAGCAGTGAACTCAGGGGGCCGAGCACAGATACGCAGTATTTT. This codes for CASSELRGPSTDTQYF.

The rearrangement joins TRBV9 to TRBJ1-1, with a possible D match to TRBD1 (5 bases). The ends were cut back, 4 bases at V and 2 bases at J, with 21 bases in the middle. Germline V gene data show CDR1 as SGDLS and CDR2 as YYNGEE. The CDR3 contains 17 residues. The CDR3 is CASSPQRGVWVNTEAFF. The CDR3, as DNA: TGTGCCAGCAGCCCCCAACGGGGGGTTTGGGTAAACACTGAAGCTTTCTTT.

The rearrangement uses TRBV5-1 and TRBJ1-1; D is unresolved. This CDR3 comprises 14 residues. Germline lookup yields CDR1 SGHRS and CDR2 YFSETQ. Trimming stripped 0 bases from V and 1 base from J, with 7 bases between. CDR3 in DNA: TGCGCCAGCAGCTTGGACAACGCGAACACTGAAGCTTTCTTT. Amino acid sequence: CASSLDNANTEAFF.

CDR3 sequence: CASSLMGTTNEKLFF. Written as DNA, the CDR3 is TGTGCCAGCAGTTTGATGGGTACAACTAATGAAAAACTGTTTTTT. V gene TRBV27 combines with J gene TRBJ1-4; D call uncertain. Germline lookup yields CDR1 MNHEY and CDR2 SMNVEV (reference sequence). V was trimmed by 3 bases and J by 0 bases, leaving 8 bases between them. This CDR3 spans 15 amino acids. The full variable domain, completed using reference TRBV27 and TRBJ1-4, is EAQVTQNPRYLITVTGKKLTVTCSQNMNHEYMSWYRQDPGLGLRQIYYSMNVEVTDKGDVPEGYKVSRKEKRNFPLILESPSPNQTSLYFCASSLMGTTNEKLFFGSGTQLSVL.

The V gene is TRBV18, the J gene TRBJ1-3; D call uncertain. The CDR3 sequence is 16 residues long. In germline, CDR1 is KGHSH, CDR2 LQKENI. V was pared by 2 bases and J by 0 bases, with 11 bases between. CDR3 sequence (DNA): TGTGCCAGCTCACCAGGGATCAGAAGCTCTGGAAACACCATATATTTT. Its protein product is CASSPGIRSSGNTIYF.

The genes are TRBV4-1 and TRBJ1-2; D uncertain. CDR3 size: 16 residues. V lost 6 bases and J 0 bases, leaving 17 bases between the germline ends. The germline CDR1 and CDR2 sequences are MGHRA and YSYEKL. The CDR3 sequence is CASRGTSLSSNYGYTF. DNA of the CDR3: TGCGCCAGCAGGGGAACCTCTCTCTCATCTAACTATGGCTACACCTTC.

The CDR3, as DNA: TGCGCCAGCAGCTTGGGGGACATCTACGAGCAGTACTTC. Amino acid sequence: CASSLGDIYEQYF. The chain joins TRBV5-1 to TRBJ2-7; a possible D gene is TRBD1 (6 bases). V was trimmed by 0 bases and J by 3 bases, leaving 7 bases between them. Looked up from germline, CDR1 is SGHRS and CDR2 is YFSETQ. This CDR3 is 13 amino acids long.

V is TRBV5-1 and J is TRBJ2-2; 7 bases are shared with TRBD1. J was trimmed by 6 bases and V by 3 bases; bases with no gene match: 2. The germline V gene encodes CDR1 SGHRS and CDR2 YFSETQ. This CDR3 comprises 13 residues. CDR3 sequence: CASSWDSPGELFF. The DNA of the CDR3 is TGCGCCAGCAGCTGGGACAGTCCCGGGGAGCTGTTTTTT.

DNA for the CDR3: TGTGCCAGCAGCCAAGGGGGCAGGGGGCGAAACTATGGCTACACCTTC. Protein sequence: CASSQGGRGRNYGYTF. This chain links TRBV3-1 (or the pseudogene TRBV3-2) with TRBJ1-2, with TRBD1 matching 8 bases. The V and J ends lost 1 base and 2 bases, in that order; junction bases with no gene match: 6. This CDR3 is built from 16 residues. CDR1 and CDR2 from the germline V gene are LGHDT and YNNKEL (reference sequence).

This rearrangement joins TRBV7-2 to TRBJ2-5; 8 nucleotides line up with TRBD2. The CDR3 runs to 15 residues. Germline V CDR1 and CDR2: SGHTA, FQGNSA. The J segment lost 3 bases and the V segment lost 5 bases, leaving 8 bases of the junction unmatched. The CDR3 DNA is TGTGCCAGCAGCCCGGGGGGGGCAGGGGAAGAGACCCAGTACTTC. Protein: CASSPGGAGEETQYF.

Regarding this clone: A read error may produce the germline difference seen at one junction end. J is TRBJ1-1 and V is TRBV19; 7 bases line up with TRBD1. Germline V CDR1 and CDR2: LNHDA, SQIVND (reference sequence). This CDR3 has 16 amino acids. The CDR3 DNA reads TGTGCCAGTAGAATAGAGGGTGACAGGGTGAACACTGAAGCTTTCTTT. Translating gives CASRIEGDRVNTEAFF. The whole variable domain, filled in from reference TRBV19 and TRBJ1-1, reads DGGITQSPKYLFRKEGQNVTLSCEQNLNHDAMYWYRQDPGQGLRLIYYSQIVNDFQKGDIAEGYSVSREKKESFPLTVTSAQKNPTAFYLCASRIEGDRVNTEAFFGQGTRLTVV.

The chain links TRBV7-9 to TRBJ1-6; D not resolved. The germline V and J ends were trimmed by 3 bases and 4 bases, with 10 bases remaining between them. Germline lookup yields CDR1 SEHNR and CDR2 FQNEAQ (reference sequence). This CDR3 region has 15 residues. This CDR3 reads CASSLQTMYNSPLHF. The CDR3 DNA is TGTGCCAGCAGCTTGCAGACCATGTATAATTCACCCCTCCACTTT. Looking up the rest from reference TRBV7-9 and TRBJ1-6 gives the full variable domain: DTGVSQNPRHKITKRGQNVTFRCDPISEHNRLYWYRQTLGQGPEFLTYFQNEAQLEKSRLLSDRFSAERPKGSFSTLEIQRTEQGDSAMYLCASSLQTMYNSPLHFGNGTRLTVT.

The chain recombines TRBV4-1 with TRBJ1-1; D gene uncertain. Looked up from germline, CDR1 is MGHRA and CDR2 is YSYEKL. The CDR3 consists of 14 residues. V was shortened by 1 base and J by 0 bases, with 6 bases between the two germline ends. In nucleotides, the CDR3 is TGCGCCAGCAGCCAAGGGTCTGTGAACACTGAAGCTTTCTTT. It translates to CASSQGSVNTEAFF.

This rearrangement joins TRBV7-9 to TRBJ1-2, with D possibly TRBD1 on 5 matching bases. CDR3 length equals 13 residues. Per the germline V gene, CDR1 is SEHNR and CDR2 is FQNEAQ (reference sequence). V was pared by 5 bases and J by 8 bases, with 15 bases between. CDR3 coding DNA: TGTGCCAGCAGCCTCGCGACAGAGAGAGGCTACACCTTC. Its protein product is CASSLATERGYTF.

The CDR3 spells CASSLVPKSGVGELFF. The CDR3 DNA is TGTGCCAGCAGCTTGGTTCCGAAATCCGGGGTCGGGGAGCTGTTTTTT. The rearrangement joins TRBV5-5 to TRBJ2-2; maybe TRBD2 (5 bases). This CDR3 has 16 amino acids. Trimming left V 0 bases short and J 7 bases short, with 16 bases between. Germline CDR1 reads SGHKS; CDR2 reads YYEKEE (reference sequence). The variable domain in full, completed from reference TRBV5-5 and TRBJ2-2, reads DAGVTQSPTHLIKTRGQQVTLRCSPISGHKSVSWYQQVLGQGPQFIFQYYEKEERGRGNFPDRFSARQFPNYSSELNVNALLLGDSALYLCASSLVPKSGVGELFFGEGSRLTVL.